The sequence of this TCR beta chain was determined in a study of T and B cells in COVID-19 patients. Study summary: Median age was 34 years in the recovered cohort and 67 years in the active-infection cohort.

By share, this clonotype counts as medium-sized. Its specificity is unknown. TRB was amplified from about 250-500 ng of blood genomic DNA. Germline V CDR1 and CDR2: SGHTA, FQGNSA. The CDR3 has 13 residues. After removal of 5 bases from V and 7 bases from J, the junction contained 5 bases not matched to a gene. Study observations and caveats: No sequencing was yet done of CD4+, regulatory or CD8+ subsets, or of SARS-CoV-2-responsive or tetramer+ sorted cells. Exclusive to the recovered cohort were 2,300 or so TCR clusters, 31 of them with low generation probability.

BIOMED2 TRB-A/B primer pools were used in multiplex TRB PCR. TCRdb re-derived calls from the multiplex PCR reads in MiXCR, one entry per CDR3 protein. The table has about 17,000 distinct CDR3 sequences, roughly 28% seen once. This chain links TRBV7-2 with TRBJ2-1, with 7 bases that match TRBD2. Sequenced sample: blood. The sequence derives from a human donor who had recovered from COVID-19. In nucleotides, the CDR3 is TGTGCCAGCAGCCCGGGACTAAATAATGAGCAGTTCTTC. As protein: CASSPGLNNEQFF.